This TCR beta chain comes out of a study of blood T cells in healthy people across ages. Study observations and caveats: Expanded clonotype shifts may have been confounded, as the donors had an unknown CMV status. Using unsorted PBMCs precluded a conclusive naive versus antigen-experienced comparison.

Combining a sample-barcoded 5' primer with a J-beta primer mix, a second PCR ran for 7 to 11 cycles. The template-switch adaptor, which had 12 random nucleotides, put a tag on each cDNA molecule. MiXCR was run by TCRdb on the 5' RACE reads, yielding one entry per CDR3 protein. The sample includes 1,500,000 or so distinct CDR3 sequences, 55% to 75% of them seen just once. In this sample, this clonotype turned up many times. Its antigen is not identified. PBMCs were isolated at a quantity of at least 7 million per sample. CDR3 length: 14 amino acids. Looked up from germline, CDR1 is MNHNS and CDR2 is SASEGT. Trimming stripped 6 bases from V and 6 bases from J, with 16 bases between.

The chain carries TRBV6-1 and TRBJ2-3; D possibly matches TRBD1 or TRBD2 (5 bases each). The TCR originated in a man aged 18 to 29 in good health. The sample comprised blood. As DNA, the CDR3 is TGTGCCAGCAGACGGGACCAGACGGTCGATACGCAGTATTTT. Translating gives CASRRDQTVDTQYF.